This TCR beta chain was sequenced in a study of cytomegalovirus exposure and HLA in healthy donors. The PCR had 60 Vbeta and 13 Jbeta primers. Libraries were prepared by immunoSEQ multiplex PCR; TCRdb keeps only in-frame clonotypes and omits some of them. The table lists about 230,000 clones, about 85% of them singletons, with roughly 1.3% in the top ten. Germline CDR1 and CDR2: MGHDK and SYGVNS. Unmatched junction bases numbered 8, after V lost 6 bases and J lost 2 bases. The CDR3 runs 15 residues. There were likely unrecorded immune exposures, though donors were nominally healthy when sampled. Study-wide results and limits: Cytomegalovirus status was reportedly diagnosed by the classifier with high sensitivity and specificity. Sequencing artifact likely explains a cluster of highly shared sequence variants.

This clone appeared once. Its antigen is undetermined. The sample taken for sequencing was PBMCs. This chain links TRBV25-1 with TRBJ1-1; TRBD1 matches at 8 bases. The TCR originated in a human donor in good health. In nucleotides, the CDR3 is TGTGCCAGCAGACCCGGGACAGGCCTTAACACTGAAGCTTTCTTT. It codes for CASRPGTGLNTEAFF.